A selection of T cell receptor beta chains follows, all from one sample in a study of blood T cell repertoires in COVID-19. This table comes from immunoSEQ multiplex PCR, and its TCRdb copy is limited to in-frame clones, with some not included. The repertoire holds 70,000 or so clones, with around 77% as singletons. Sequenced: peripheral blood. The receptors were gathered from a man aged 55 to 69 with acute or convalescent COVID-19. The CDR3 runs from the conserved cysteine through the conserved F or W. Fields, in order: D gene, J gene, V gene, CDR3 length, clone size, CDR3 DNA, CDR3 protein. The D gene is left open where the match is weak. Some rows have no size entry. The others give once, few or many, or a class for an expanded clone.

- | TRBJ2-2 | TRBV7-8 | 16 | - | TGTGCCAGCAGCTTATTGCAGGGCTCGAACACCGGGGAGCTGTTTTTT | CASSLLQGSNTGELFF
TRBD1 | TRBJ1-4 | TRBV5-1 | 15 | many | TGCGCCAGCAGCCCGCCGGGACAGCATAATGAAAAACTGTTTTTT | CASSPPGQHNEKLFF
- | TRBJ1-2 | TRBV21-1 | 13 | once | TGTGCCAGCAACAAAGGACAGGGCCATGGCTACACCTTC | CASNKGQGHGYTF
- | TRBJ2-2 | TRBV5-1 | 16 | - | TGCGCCAGCAGCTTGTCGCGGGCTGGCGGTGGCGGGGAGCTGTTTTTT | CASSLSRAGGGGELFF
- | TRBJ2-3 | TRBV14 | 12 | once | TGTGCCAGCAGCCTCCAGTCAGATACGCAGTATTTT | CASSLQSDTQYF
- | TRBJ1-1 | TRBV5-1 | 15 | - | TGCGCCAGCAGCCCTGTCCCCGAACAGGGCACTGAAGCTTTCTTT | CASSPVPEQGTEAFF
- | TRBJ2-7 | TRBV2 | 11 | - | TGTGCCAGCAGGAGGGGGTACGAGCAGTACTTC | CASRRGYEQYF
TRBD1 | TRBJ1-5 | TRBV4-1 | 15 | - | TGCGCCAGCAGCCAACGAATGGACAGGAATCAGCCCCAGCATTTT | CASSQRMDRNQPQHF
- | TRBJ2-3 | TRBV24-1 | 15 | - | TGTGCCACCAGTGACCAGGCGACAGTCACAGATACGCAGTATTTT | CATSDQATVTDTQYF
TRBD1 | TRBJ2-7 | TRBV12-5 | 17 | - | TGTGCTAGTGGTATGGAGCCCGGGACAGGTTACTCCTACGAGCAGTACTTC | CASGMEPGTGYSYEQYF
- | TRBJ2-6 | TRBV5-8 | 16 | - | TGTGCCAGCAGCTTTCTCTTGTCTACTGGGGCCAACGTCCTGACTTTC | CASSFLLSTGANVLTF
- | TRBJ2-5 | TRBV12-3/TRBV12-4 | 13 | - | TGTGCCAGCAGTTTATGGGGGGACGAGACCCAGTACTTC | CASSLWGDETQYF
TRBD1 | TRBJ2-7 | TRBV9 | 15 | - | TGTGCCAGCAGCCCCCGGGACAGGGTCATGGACGAGCAGTACTTC | CASSPRDRVMDEQYF
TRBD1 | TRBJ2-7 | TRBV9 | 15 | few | TGTGCCAGCAGCTCCCGGACAGGGCGATCCTACGAGCAGTACTTC | CASSSRTGRSYEQYF
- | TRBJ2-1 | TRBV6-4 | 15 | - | TGTGCCAGCAGTGTAAGCGACAGGTCCTACAATGAGCAGTTCTTC | CASSVSDRSYNEQFF
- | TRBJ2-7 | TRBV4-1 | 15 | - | TGCGCCAGCAGCGGACAGGAGGGATTCTCCTACGAGCAGTACTTC | CASSGQEGFSYEQYF
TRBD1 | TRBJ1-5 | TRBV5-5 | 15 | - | TGTGCCAGCAGCGAAACAGGGGGGGTAGGACAGCCCCAGCATTTT | CASSETGGVGQPQHF
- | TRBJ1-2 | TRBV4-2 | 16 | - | TGTGCCAGCAGCCAAGATAAAGTAACAGCAGACTATGGCTACACCTTC | CASSQDKVTADYGYTF
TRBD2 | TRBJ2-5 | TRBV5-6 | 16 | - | TGTGCCAGCAGCGGTGTGCCGGCGGGGGGTCAAGAGACCCAGTACTTC | CASSGVPAGGQETQYF
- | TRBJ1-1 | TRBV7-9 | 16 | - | TGTGCCAGCAGCTTATTCGGCGGGGTGGGGGGCACTGAAGCTTTCTTT | CASSLFGGVGGTEAFF
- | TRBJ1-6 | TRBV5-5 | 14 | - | TGTGCCAGCAGCAAAAGGACAGATAATTCACCCCTCCACTTT | CASSKRTDNSPLHF
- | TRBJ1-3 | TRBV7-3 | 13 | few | TGTGCCAGCAGCGAGGGGGCTGGAAACACCATATATTTT | CASSEGAGNTIYF
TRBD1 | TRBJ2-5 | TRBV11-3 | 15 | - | TGTGCCAGCAGCCCGGGACAGGGGAATTCAGAGACCCAGTACTTC | CASSPGQGNSETQYF
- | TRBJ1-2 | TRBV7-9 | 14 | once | TGTGCCAGCAGCTTAGGGAGGGGTGGCTATGGCTACACCTTC | CASSLGRGGYGYTF
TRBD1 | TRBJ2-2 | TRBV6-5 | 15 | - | TGTGCCAGCAGACGGACAGGGGGCGGGACCGGGGAGCTGTTTTTT | CASRRTGGGTGELFF
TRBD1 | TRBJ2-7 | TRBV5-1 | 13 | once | TGCGCCAGCAGCTCCGGGACAGGGGATGAGCAGTACTTC | CASSSGTGDEQYF
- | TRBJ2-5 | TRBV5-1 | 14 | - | TGCGCCAGCAGCCGGACGGGGATACAAGAGACCCAGTACTTC | CASSRTGIQETQYF
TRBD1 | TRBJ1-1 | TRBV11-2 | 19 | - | TGTGCCAGCAGCTTAGAGGGGGTTTGGGACAGCTACATGAACACTGAAGCTTTCTTT | CASSLEGVWDSYMNTEAFF
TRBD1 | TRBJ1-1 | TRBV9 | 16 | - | TGTGCCAGCAGCGTAGGAATCGGACAGGGAAACACTGAAGCTTTCTTT | CASSVGIGQGNTEAFF
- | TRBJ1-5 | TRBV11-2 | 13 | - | TGTGCCAGCAGCTTACAACAGAATCAGCCCCAGCATTTT | CASSLQQNQPQHF
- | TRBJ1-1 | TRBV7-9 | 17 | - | TGTGCCAGCAGGCTCTTGGGTCGGGGGAGAGGGAACACTGAAGCTTTCTTT | CASRLLGRGRGNTEAFF
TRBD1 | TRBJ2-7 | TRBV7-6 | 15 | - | TGTGCCAGCAGCTTAGAGACAGGGGACCCCTACGAGCAGTACTTC | CASSLETGDPYEQYF
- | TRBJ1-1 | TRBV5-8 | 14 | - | TGTGCCAGCAGCTCAACGTTCAGGGCTGCTGAAGCTTTCTTT | CASSSTFRAAEAFF
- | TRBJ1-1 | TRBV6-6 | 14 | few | TGTGCCAGCAGTCCCAGGGGTGAGAACACTGAAGCTTTCTTT | CASSPRGENTEAFF
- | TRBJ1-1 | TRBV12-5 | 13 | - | TGTGCTAGTGCCTGGGGAGGGGACACTGAAGCTTTCTTT | CASAWGGDTEAFF
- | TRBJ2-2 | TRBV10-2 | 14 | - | TGCGCCAGCACCGGACAATTGAACACCGGGGAGCTGTTTTTT | CASTGQLNTGELFF
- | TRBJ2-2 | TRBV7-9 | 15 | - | TGTGCCAGTACTCTGGGGCAGGCGAACACCGGGGAGCTGTTTTTT | CASTLGQANTGELFF
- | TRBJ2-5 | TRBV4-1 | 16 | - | TGCGCCAGCAGCCAGGGGGCGGGGGCCCCTGGGGAGACCCAGTACTTC | CASSQGAGAPGETQYF
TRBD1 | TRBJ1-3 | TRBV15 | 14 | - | TGTGCCACCAGCAGGAGAGGGGGCAGAAACACCATATATTTT | CATSRRGGRNTIYF
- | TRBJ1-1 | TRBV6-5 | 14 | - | TGTGCCAGCAGATCCTGGCCCCCAGGCAGCGAAGCTTTCTTT | CASRSWPPGSEAFF
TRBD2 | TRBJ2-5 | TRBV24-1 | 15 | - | TGTGCCACCAGTGACCCACTAGGCGGGGGAGAGACCCAGTACTTC | CATSDPLGGGETQYF
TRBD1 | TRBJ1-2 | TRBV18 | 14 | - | TGTGCCAGCTCACCAAGGGGACAGTCGGAGGGGACAGCCTTC | CASSPRGQSEGTAF
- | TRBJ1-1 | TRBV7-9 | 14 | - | TGTGCCAGCAGACCTACAGGGATGGACACTGAAGCTTTCTTT | CASRPTGMDTEAFF
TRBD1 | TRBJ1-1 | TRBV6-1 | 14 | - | TGTGCCAGCAGTGAACACAGGGGAGGTACTGAAGCTTTCTTT | CASSEHRGGTEAFF
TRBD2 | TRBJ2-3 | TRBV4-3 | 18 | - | TGCGCCAGCAGCCAAATTGGGGCCGGGGGGGGTACCGCAGATACGCAGTATTTT | CASSQIGAGGGTADTQYF
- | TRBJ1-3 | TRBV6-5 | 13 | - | TGTGCCAGCAGTTACGAGGGCCGAAACACCATATATTTT | CASSYEGRNTIYF
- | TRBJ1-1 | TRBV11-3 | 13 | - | TGTGCCAGCAGCTTGGGGGGAAACACTGAAGCTTTCTTT | CASSLGGNTEAFF
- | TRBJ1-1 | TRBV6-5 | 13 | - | TGTGCCAGCAGGAAGGGAGGCTGGCGTGAAGCTTTCTTT | CASRKGGWREAFF
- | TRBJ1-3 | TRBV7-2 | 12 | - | TGTGCCAGCAGCTTAACGGGGAACACCATATATTTT | CASSLTGNTIYF
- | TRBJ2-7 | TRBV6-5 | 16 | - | TGTGCCAGCAGTTACACGGGCGGCAGGGTCGACTACGAGCAGTACTTC | CASSYTGGRVDYEQYF
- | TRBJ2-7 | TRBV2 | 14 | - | TGTGCCAGCAAGAAACAGGGCTCCCCCTACGAGCAGTACTTC | CASKKQGSPYEQYF
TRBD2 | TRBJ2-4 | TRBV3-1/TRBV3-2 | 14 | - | TGTGCCAGCAGCCAAGGGAGCGGGGGGGACATTCAGTACTTC | CASSQGSGGDIQYF
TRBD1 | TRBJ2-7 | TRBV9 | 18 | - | TGTGCCAGCAGCGTAGGGGTCATATGGTCCGGGACAGGGGGCGAGCAGTACTTC | CASSVGVIWSGTGGEQYF
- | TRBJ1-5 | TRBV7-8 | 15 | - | TGTGCCAGCAGCTTAGAGACAGGTGGGAATCAGCCCCAGCATTTT | CASSLETGGNQPQHF
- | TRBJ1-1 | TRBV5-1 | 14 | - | TGCGCCAGCAGCTTGTCGACAGCGAACACTGAAGCTTTCTTT | CASSLSTANTEAFF
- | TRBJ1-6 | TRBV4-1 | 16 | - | TGCGCCAGCAGCCAAGTGCGGGGCTGGGATAATTCACCCCTCCACTTT | CASSQVRGWDNSPLHF
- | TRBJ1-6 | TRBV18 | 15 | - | TGTGCCAGCTCCATAACGGGACAACCTAATTCACCCCTCCACTTT | CASSITGQPNSPLHF
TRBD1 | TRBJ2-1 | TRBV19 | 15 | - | TGTGCCAGTAGTACAACAGGGGTCTCCTACAATGAGCAGTTCTTC | CASSTTGVSYNEQFF
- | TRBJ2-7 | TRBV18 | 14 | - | TGTGCCAGCTCCCCTAAGGGGCAAACCTACGAGCAGTACTTC | CASSPKGQTYEQYF